This TCR beta chain is from a study of CD8 T cells in ankylosing spondylitis. This CDR3 comprises 14 residues. Germline V gene data show CDR1 as MNHNS and CDR2 as SASEGT. The J segment lost 3 bases and the V segment lost 5 bases, leaving 5 bases of the junction unmatched. This clonotype was observed a few times. Its cognate antigen is unknown. Findings and limits, study-wide: Reactive arthritis synovial fluid and blood previously showed some of these motif variants. Relatively scarce in peripheral blood, disease-linked clones were CD8+. In ankylosing spondylitis blood, a motif of seven to nine highly homologous TCR beta variants appeared characteristic.

Each CDR3 protein is one row after TCRdb ran MiXCR on the 5' RACE reads. The table lists hundreds of thousands of distinct CDR3 sequences, 20% of them singletons. This TCR came from a male donor with ankylosing spondylitis or in good health (not recorded which). V and J are TRBV6-1 and TRBJ2-7, with 9 bases that match TRBD1. The sequenced sample consisted of blood, either unsorted or a sorted T cell fraction (not recorded which). CDR3 nucleotides: TGTGCCAGCAGTCAACCGACAGGGGGCTACGAGCAGTACTTC. It codes for CASSQPTGGYEQYF.